This is a list of T cell receptor beta chains from one sample in a study of human T cells and chemical hapten exposure. TCRdb fed the RACE reads into MiXCR, producing one record per CDR3 protein. The sample lists approximately 370,000 distinct CDR3 sequences, approximately 5.8% occurring once. The sample here was whole blood, taken in connection with sensitization to the hapten diphenylcyclopropenone (DPC). The source of these receptors is a woman under 30 with alopecia areata. Some clones in this sample may be carry-over from other donors' samples. CDR3s include the opening cysteine and the closing phenylalanine or tryptophan. D genes are given only for firm matches. For some rows the clone size is stated as once, few or many, or as a class when expanded; others skip it.

.	TRBV7-2	TRBJ2-3	many	CASRSQVDTQYF	TGTGCCAGCAGATCTCAAGTCGATACGCAGTATTTT
TRBD1	TRBV25-1	TRBJ2-3	few	CASGTGTASTDTQYF	TGTGCCAGCGGCACCGGGACAGCCAGCACAGATACGCAGTATTTT
.	TRBV20-1	TRBJ1-1	.	CSALGPVGTEAFF	TGCAGTGCCCTCGGACCCGTGGGCACTGAAGCTTTCTTT
.	TRBV11-2	TRBJ2-7	many	CASSPGPYEQYF	TGTGCCAGCAGCCCCGGGCCGTACGAGCAGTACTTC
.	TRBV7-2	TRBJ2-5	few	CASSLAPSGTRPETQYF	TGTGCCAGCAGCTTAGCCCCATCCGGGACACGCCCAGAGACCCAGTACTTC
.	TRBV7-9	TRBJ1-5	few	CASSLERVGGNQPQHF	TGTGCCAGCAGCTTAGAGAGGGTGGGTGGCAATCAGCCCCAGCATTTT
.	TRBV4-2	TRBJ1-1	few	CASSQAGAGVVGTEAFF	TGTGCCAGCAGCCAAGCTGGAGCAGGGGTCGTTGGCACTGAAGCTTTCTTT
TRBD1	TRBV18	TRBJ2-7	few	CASSPPSGTGLGEQYF	TGTGCCAGCTCACCACCGTCAGGGACAGGGCTTGGCGAGCAGTACTTC
TRBD1	TRBV27	TRBJ1-5	few	CASSQAVTTGVDQPQHF	TGTGCCAGCAGTCAAGCCGTCACCACAGGGGTAGATCAGCCCCAGCATTTT
TRBD1	TRBV6-2/TRBV6-3	TRBJ1-5	.	CASSSVRDRGLPQHF	TGTGCCAGCAGCTCAGTACGGGACAGGGGGCTGCCCCAGCATTTT
.	TRBV12-3/TRBV12-4	TRBJ1-2	many	CASSRDRVGYTF	TGTGCCAGCAGCCGGGACCGGGTAGGCTACACCTTC
.	TRBV4-1	TRBJ1-5	once	CASSQDNADLRPQHF	TGCGCCAGCAGCCAAGATAATGCGGATCTGAGGCCCCAGCATTTT
.	TRBV28	TRBJ2-1	.	CASPQRDHRGITPGFF	TGTGCCAGCCCCCAGAGGGACCATAGGGGAATCACCCCCGGGTTCTTC
TRBD1	TRBV11-2	TRBJ1-1	few	CASSFRGFMNTEAFF	TGTGCCAGCAGCTTCAGGGGGTTTATGAACACTGAAGCTTTCTTT